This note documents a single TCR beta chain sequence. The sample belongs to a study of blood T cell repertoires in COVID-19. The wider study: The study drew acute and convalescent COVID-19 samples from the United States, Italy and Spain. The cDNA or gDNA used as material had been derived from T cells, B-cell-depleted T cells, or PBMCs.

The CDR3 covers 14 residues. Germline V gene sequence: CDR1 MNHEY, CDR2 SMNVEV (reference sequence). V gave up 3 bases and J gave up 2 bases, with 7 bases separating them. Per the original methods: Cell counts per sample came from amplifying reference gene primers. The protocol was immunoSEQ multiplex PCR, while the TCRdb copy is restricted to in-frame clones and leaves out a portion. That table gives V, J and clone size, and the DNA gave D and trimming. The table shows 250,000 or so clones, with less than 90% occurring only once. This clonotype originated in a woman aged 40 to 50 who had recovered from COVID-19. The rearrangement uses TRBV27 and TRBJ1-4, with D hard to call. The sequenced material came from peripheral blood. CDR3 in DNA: TGTGCCAGCAGTTTGCACGGGACTAATGAAAAACTGTTTTTT. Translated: CASSLHGTNEKLFF.